These T cell receptor beta chains were read from a single sample in a study of blood T cells in healthy people across ages. TCRdb passed the 5' RACE reads through MiXCR, listing each CDR3 protein once. The sample lists roughly 930,000 distinct CDR3 sequences, 48% occurring once. The source material was blood. Source of these receptors: a man aged 30 to 39 in good health. Both conserved end residues are part of each CDR3. The D gene is left open where the match is weak. Clone sizes are given selectively: once, few, many, or a class where the clone is expanded.

TRBJ1-5 | - | TRBV3-1 | - | TGTGCCAGCAGCGCACAGGGTTTCAATCAGCCCCAGCATTTT | CASSAQGFNQPQHF
TRBJ1-2 | TRBD1 | TRBV4-3 | - | TGCGCCAGCAGAGGAGGGACAGCCTATGGCTACACCTTC | CASRGGTAYGYTF
TRBJ2-7 | - | TRBV5-1 | - | TGCGCCAGCAGCAGAAGGGCTTCAAACGAGCAGTACTTC | CASSRRASNEQYF
TRBJ2-3 | - | TRBV7-6 | few | TGTGCCAGCAGATCTAGTCCTACAGATACGCAGTATTTT | CASRSSPTDTQYF
TRBJ2-2 | - | TRBV3-1 | - | TGTGCCAGCAGCCAAGCCCGATCCACCGGGGAGCTGTTTTTT | CASSQARSTGELFF
TRBJ2-3 | - | TRBV20-1 | once | TGCAGTGCTAGAGTGGGGGATGGCACAGATACGCAGTATTTT | CSARVGDGTDTQYF
TRBJ1-1 | - | TRBV3-1 | few | TGTGCCAGCAGCCACAGACAGAGTCGGAACACTGAAGCTTTCTTT | CASSHRQSRNTEAFF
TRBJ2-7 | - | TRBV10-3 | - | TGTGCCATCAGTGTAAACCCCGGGACGGATCCCTACGAGCAGTACTTC | CAISVNPGTDPYEQYF
TRBJ2-5 | - | TRBV4-2 | - | TGTGCCAGCAGGCCAGGGTGGGGGCAAGAGACCCAGTACTTC | CASRPGWGQETQYF
TRBJ2-3 | TRBD2 | TRBV29-1 | - | TGCAGCGTTGATCTAGGCGGGGGGGCGACAGATACGCAGTATTTT | CSVDLGGGATDTQYF
TRBJ2-7 | - | TRBV7-7 | - | TGTGCTAGCAGCTTAGCGGGCAGGGGGGAGTACGAGCAGTACTTC | CASSLAGRGEYEQYF
TRBJ2-3 | - | TRBV3-1 | - | TGTGCCAGCAGCCAGGTAGGGATTCAGCCCCAGTATTTT | CASSQVGIQPQYF
TRBJ2-3 | TRBD2 | TRBV6-5 | many | TGTGCCAGCAGAGGGGGACTAGCGGGAACAGATACGCAGTATTTT | CASRGGLAGTDTQYF
TRBJ2-2 | - | TRBV29-1 | - | TGCAGCGTTGTTCGCCCGGGCTTCGGGACCGGGGAGCTGTTTTTT | CSVVRPGFGTGELFF
TRBJ2-6 | - | TRBV30 | - | TGTGCCTGGAGTTTTTTCAGGCGGAGCTCTGGGGCCAACGTCCTGACTTTC | CAWSFFRRSSGANVLTF
TRBJ1-1 | - | TRBV28 | - | TGTGCCAGCAAGGAGCCGAACACTGAAGCTTTCTTT | CASKEPNTEAFF
TRBJ1-2 | - | TRBV3-1 | few | TGTGCCAGCAGCCAAGTCGGGCTAGGGTTTAGCGGCTACACCTTC | CASSQVGLGFSGYTF
TRBJ1-2 | - | TRBV9 | once | TGTGCCAGCAGCGTAGGTGGCCAGGCAAGGGGCTACACCTTC | CASSVGGQARGYTF
TRBJ2-7 | TRBD1 | TRBV29-1 | few | TGCAGCGTTGAAGTGCGTGACAGGGTCTCCTACGAGCAGTACTTC | CSVEVRDRVSYEQYF
TRBJ2-3 | - | TRBV6-2/TRBV6-3 | - | TGTGCCAGCAGTGACAAGATAACCACAGATACGCAGTATTTT | CASSDKITTDTQYF
TRBJ2-7 | TRBD2 | TRBV20-1 | - | TGCAGTGCTCCCCGGGGGGGGGTTACCTACGAGCAGTACTTC | CSAPRGGVTYEQYF
TRBJ2-6 | - | TRBV7-2 | - | TGTGCCAGCAAATATCAGAGCTCTGGGGCCAACGTCCTGACTTTC | CASKYQSSGANVLTF
TRBJ1-4 | - | TRBV4-3 | - | TGCGCCAGCAGCCAAGAAGGGCGGGGGCAGAATGAAAAACTGTTTTTT | CASSQEGRGQNEKLFF
TRBJ2-1 | - | TRBV27 | few | TGTGCCAGCAGTCGCGACCCGGACCGTGTCAGCTCCTACAATGAGCAGTTCTTC | CASSRDPDRVSSYNEQFF
TRBJ2-7 | - | TRBV20-1 | few | TGCAGTGCTTTGACACCTTCCTACGAGCAGTACTTC | CSALTPSYEQYF
TRBJ2-1 | TRBD2 | TRBV29-1 | - | TGCAGCGTTGGTCTGCGGGGGGGATCCTACAATGAGCAGTTCTTC | CSVGLRGGSYNEQFF
TRBJ1-2 | TRBD1 | TRBV11-1 | - | TGTGCCAGCAGCTCGATAGACAGGGACTATGGCTACACCTTC | CASSSIDRDYGYTF
TRBJ2-3 | - | TRBV27 | - | TGTGCCAGCAGTGTAATAGGGGATTTAAGCACAGATACGCAGTATTTT | CASSVIGDLSTDTQYF
TRBJ2-3 | - | TRBV9 | - | TGTGCCAGCAGCGCAAACCGGGGGAACACAGATACGCAGTATTTT | CASSANRGNTDTQYF
TRBJ2-4 | - | TRBV5-1 | - | TGCGCCAGCAGCTTGGACATGACCTTAGCCAAAAACATTCAGTACTTC | CASSLDMTLAKNIQYF
TRBJ2-5 | - | TRBV30 | few | TGTGCCTGGAATATACTGAGAGGGGAGACCCAGTACTTC | CAWNILRGETQYF
TRBJ2-3 | TRBD2 | TRBV7-2 | few | TGTGCCAGCAGCCCTAGGGCTAGCGGGGCTAGCACAGATACGCAGTATTTT | CASSPRASGASTDTQYF
TRBJ2-7 | TRBD1 | TRBV28 | - | TGTGCCAACAGTTTCGACAGGGGCACTGGGGGTTTAGCCTACGAGCAGTACTTC | CANSFDRGTGGLAYEQYF
TRBJ2-7 | - | TRBV5-1 | - | TGCGCCAGCAGCTTGGTGAGGGACCCTGACTCCTACGAGCAGTACTTC | CASSLVRDPDSYEQYF
TRBJ2-7 | - | TRBV12-3/TRBV12-4 | - | TGTGCCAGCAGTCCCTACTTCCTAAATAGCGGCGGGCAGTACTTC | CASSPYFLNSGGQYF
TRBJ2-7 | TRBD1 | TRBV6-2/TRBV6-3 | - | TGTGCCAGCAGTTTACGGGGACAGGCCTCCTACGAGCAGTACTTC | CASSLRGQASYEQYF
TRBJ1-1 | TRBD1 | TRBV24-1 | - | TGTGCCACCAGTGATTTGCCCCCGGGACAGGGTACAGCTTTCTTT | CATSDLPPGQGTAFF
TRBJ1-5 | TRBD1 | TRBV3-1 | - | TGTGCCAGCAGCCCGGGACAGGGGGTTAGCAATCAGCCCCAGCATTTT | CASSPGQGVSNQPQHF
TRBJ2-3 | - | TRBV28 | - | TGTGCCAGCAGGCCCCAGAGCGGGCGCACAGATACGCAGTATTTT | CASRPQSGRTDTQYF
TRBJ1-4 | TRBD1 | TRBV12-3/TRBV12-4 | - | TGTGCCAGCAGTCTGGACAGGCTCAGGGAAAAACTGTTTTTT | CASSLDRLREKLFF
TRBJ1-1 | - | TRBV19 | - | TGTGCCAGTAGTATTACAGGGACGGGGACTGAAGCTTTCTTT | CASSITGTGTEAFF
TRBJ1-2 | - | TRBV4-2 | - | TGTGCCAGCGGCCAAGTTTCGACAGAGAGCGGCTACACCTTC | CASGQVSTESGYTF
TRBJ2-7 | - | TRBV4-1 | - | TGCGCCAGCAGCCATGAGGACACCTACGAGCAGTACTTC | CASSHEDTYEQYF
TRBJ1-6 | - | TRBV7-2 | few | TGTGCCAGCAGCGTTGGAGGTTCACCCCTCCACTTT | CASSVGGSPLHF
TRBJ2-7 | - | TRBV6-5 | - | TGTGCCAGCAGGCTGGACCCTTACAATGAGCAGTACTTC | CASRLDPYNEQYF
TRBJ1-5 | - | TRBV6-2/TRBV6-3 | few | TGTGCCAGCAGTTTAGGGGTCCTGGTCCAGCATTTT | CASSLGVLVQHF
TRBJ2-2 | TRBD2 | TRBV6-5 | - | TGTGCCAGCAGTTACTCTAGCGGGGGGAGGGGCGGGGAGCTGTTTTTT | CASSYSSGGRGGELFF
TRBJ1-1 | - | TRBV6-5 | - | TGTGCCAGCAGTTACTGGCAGTCACCGAACACTGAAGCTTTCTTT | CASSYWQSPNTEAFF
TRBJ2-5 | - | TRBV29-1 | - | TGCAGCGTTGTGAGGGCAGGGTTCGGAGGAGAGACCCAGTACTTC | CSVVRAGFGGETQYF
TRBJ2-5 | - | TRBV29-1 | - | TGCAGCGTCGATGGGCAAGAGACCCAGTACTTC | CSVDGQETQYF
TRBJ2-5 | - | TRBV7-2 | - | TGTGCCAGCAGCCCGGACATGCTCCGGCGGACCCAGTACTTC | CASSPDMLRRTQYF
TRBJ2-3 | - | TRBV6-4 | - | TGTGCCAGCAGTGAAGTCCCGGGCACAGATACGCAGTATTTT | CASSEVPGTDTQYF
TRBJ1-2 | - | TRBV6-2/TRBV6-3 | - | TGTGCCAGCAGTTCCCCGACAGGATCAGGTTATGGCTACACCTTC | CASSSPTGSGYGYTF
TRBJ2-5 | TRBD2 | TRBV24-1 | - | TGTGCCACCCGACTAGCGGGGCAAGAGACCCAGTACTTC | CATRLAGQETQYF
TRBJ2-7 | - | TRBV20-1 | - | TGCAGTGCCGACGATTTGAGACAGGACTACAAGGAGCGGTACTTC | CSADDLRQDYKERYF